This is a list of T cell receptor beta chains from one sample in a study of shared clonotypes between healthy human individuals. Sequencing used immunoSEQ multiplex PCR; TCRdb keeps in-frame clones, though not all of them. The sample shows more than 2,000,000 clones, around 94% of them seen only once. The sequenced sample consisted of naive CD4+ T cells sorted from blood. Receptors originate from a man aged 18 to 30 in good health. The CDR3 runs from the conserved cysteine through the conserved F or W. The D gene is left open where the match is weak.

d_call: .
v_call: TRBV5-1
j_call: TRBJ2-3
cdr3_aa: CASGGAGFTDTQYF

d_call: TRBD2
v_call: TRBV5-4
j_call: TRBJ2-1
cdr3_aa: CASSPAGTSGTDEQFF

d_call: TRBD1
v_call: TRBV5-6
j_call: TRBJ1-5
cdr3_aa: CASSRDRVDQPQHF

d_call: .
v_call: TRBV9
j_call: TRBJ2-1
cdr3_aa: CASSSGQYNEQFF

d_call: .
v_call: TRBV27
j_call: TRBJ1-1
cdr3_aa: CASSSPGQNTEAFF

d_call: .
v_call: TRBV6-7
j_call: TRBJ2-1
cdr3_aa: CASSYGDLWNEQFF

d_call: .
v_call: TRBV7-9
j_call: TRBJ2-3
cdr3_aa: CASSLGGAADTQYF

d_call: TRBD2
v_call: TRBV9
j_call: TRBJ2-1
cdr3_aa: CASSTTSGSYNEQFF

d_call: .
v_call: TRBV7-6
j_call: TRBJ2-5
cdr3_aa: CASSPQGGRETQYF

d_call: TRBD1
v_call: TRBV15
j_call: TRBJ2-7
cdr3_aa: CATSIPDRANLYF

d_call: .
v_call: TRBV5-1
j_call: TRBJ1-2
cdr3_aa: CASSLPKDGGYTF

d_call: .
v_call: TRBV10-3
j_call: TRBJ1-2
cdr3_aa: CAISAGIPYGYTF

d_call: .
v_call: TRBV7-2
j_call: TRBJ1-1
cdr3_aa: CASSFRGRNTEAFF

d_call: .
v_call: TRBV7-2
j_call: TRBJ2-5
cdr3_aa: CASSSPQWRAEETQYF

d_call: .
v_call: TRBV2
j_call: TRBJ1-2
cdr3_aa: CASSETVPLNGYTF

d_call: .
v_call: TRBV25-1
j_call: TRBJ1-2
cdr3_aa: CASSTGLNYGYTF

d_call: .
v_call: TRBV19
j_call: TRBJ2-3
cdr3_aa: CASSIIVLGTDTQYF

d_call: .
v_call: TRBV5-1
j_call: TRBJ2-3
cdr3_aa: CASSFRGTSTDTQYF

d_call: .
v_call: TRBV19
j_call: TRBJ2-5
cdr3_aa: CASSRVQGGTQYF

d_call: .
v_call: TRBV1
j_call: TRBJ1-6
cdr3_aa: CTSSQEGGMGDSPLHF

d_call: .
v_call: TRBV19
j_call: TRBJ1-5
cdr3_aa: CASVPSGYSNQPQHF

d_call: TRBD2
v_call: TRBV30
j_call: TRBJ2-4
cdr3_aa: CAWSSGLGGKNIQYF

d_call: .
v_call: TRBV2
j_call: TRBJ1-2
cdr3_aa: CASSVRGLGYTF

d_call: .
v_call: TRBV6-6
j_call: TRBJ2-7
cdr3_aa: CASSYSSNSYEQYF

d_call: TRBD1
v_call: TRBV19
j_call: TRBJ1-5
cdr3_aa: CASTREGQGNQPQHF

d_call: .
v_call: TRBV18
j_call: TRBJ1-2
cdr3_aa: CASSPSVVRGEVGYTF

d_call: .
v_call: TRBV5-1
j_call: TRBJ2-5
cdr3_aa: CASSETASHGETQYF

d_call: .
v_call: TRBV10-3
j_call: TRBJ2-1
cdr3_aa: CAMAQGGAYNEQFF